Below, one T cell receptor beta chain is given with its context. CDR1 MNHEY and CDR2 SMNVEV come from the germline V gene (reference sequence). Trimming at V came to 7 bases and at J to 5 bases, leaving 5 bases not matched to a gene. The CDR3 has 14 residues. The data were obtained in a study of blood T cell repertoires in COVID-19. Here immunoSEQ multiplex PCR was the method, and the copy in TCRdb shows in-frame clones only, minus some. The sample yields roughly 64,000 clones, more than 80% seen once. Sequences were obtained from peripheral blood. V gene TRBV27 combines with J gene TRBJ2-3; 11 bases fit TRBD1. The origin of this receptor is a woman of 80 years or more with active COVID-19. CDR3 residues: CASMRTGGGDTQYF. In DNA, the CDR3 is TGTGCCAGCATGAGGACAGGGGGCGGAGATACGCAGTATTTT.